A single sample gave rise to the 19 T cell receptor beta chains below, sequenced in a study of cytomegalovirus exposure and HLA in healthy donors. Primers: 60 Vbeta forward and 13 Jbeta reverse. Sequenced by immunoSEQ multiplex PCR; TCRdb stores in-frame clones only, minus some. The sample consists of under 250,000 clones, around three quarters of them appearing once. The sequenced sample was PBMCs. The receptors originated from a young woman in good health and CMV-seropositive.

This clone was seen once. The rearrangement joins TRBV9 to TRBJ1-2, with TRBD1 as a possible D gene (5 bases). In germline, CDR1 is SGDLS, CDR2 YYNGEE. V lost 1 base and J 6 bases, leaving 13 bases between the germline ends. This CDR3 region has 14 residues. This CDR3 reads CASSVSWGGHGYTF. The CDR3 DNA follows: TGTGCCAGCAGCGTATCCTGGGGGGGACATGGCTACACCTTC.

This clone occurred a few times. CDR3 in DNA: TGTGCCAGCAGCCCTAGGACAGGGCCCACTGAAGCTTTCTTT. This codes for CASSPRTGPTEAFF. The V and J genes are TRBV7-8 and TRBJ1-1; TRBD1 aligns across 8 bases. V lost 5 bases and J lost 4; bases outside the gene matches: 6. The CDR3 is 14 residues long. Per the germline V gene, CDR1 is SGHVS and CDR2 is FQNEAQ.

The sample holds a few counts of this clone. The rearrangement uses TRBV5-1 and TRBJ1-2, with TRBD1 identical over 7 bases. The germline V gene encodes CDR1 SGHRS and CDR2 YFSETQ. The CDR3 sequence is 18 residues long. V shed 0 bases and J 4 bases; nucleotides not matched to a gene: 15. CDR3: CASSLAALGRGKSYGYTF. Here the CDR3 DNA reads TGCGCCAGCAGCTTGGCCGCCCTGGGCAGGGGGAAGAGCTATGGCTACACCTTC.

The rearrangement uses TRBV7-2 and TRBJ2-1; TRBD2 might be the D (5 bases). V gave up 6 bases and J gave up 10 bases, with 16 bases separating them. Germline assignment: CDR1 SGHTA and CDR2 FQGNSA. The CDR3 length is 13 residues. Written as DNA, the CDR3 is TGTGCCAGCAGTAGAGTAACCGGCGGGGAGCAGTTCTTC. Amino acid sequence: CASSRVTGGEQFF. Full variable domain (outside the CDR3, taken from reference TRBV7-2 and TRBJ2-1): GAGVSQSPSNKVTEKGKDVELRCDPISGHTALYWYRQSLGQGLEFLIYFQGNSAPDKSGLPSDRFSAERTGGSVSTLTIQRTQQEDSAVYLCASSRVTGGEQFFGPGTRLTVL.

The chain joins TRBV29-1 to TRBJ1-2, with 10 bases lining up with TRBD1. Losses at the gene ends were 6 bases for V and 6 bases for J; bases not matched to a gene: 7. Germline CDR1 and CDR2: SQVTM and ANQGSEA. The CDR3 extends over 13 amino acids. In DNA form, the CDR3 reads TGCAGCGTCCTGACAGGGGGCTGGGATGGCTACACCTTC. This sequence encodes CSVLTGGWDGYTF.

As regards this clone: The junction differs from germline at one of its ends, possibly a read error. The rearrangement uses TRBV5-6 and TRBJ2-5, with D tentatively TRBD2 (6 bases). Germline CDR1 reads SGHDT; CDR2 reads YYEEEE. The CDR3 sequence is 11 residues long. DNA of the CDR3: TGTGCCAGCAGCAGAACAGACTGGGAGGACTTC. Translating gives CASSRTDWEDF.

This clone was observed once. CDR3 amino acids: CASSLEGTSGSWGKFF. In DNA, the CDR3 is TGTGCCAGCAGCTTGGAAGGGACTAGCGGGAGTTGGGGAAAGTTCTTC. The rearrangement joins TRBV11-2 to TRBJ2-1; 14 bases are shared with TRBD2. The CDR3 loop spans 16 amino acids. Trimming at V came to 3 bases and at J to 14 bases, leaving 12 bases not matched to a gene. The germline CDR1 and CDR2 sequences are SGHAT and FQNNGV.

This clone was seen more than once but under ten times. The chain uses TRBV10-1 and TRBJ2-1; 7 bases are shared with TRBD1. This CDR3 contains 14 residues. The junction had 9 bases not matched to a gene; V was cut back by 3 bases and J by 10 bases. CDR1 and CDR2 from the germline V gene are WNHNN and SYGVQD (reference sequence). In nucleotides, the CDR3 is TGCGCCAGCAGTGAACGTCCACAGGGGAACGAGCAGTTCTTC. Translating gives CASSERPQGNEQFF.

The CDR3 bases are TGTGCCAGCAGCAAAAATTTGCTTACCTACCTCGTCGGCTACACCTTC. Protein: CASSKNLLTYLVGYTF. The V call is TRBV5-5, the J call TRBJ1-2, with D uncertain. Trimming stripped 4 bases from V and 8 bases from J, with 24 bases between. The CDR3 has 16 residues. Germline assignment: CDR1 SGHKS and CDR2 YYEKEE (reference sequence).

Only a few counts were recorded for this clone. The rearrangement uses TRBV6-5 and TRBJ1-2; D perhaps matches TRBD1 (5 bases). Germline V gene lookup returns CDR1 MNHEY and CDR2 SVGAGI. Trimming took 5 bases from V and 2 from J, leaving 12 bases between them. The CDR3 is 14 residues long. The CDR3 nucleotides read TGTGCCAGCAGTAAACCGGGACTGAACTATGGCTACACCTTC. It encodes CASSKPGLNYGYTF.

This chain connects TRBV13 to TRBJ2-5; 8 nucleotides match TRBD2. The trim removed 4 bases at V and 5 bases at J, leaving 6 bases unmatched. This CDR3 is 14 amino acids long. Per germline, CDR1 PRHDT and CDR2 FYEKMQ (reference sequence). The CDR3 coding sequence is TGTGCCAGCAGCTCCCGGACTAGCCACGAGACCCAGTACTTC. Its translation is CASSSRTSHETQYF.

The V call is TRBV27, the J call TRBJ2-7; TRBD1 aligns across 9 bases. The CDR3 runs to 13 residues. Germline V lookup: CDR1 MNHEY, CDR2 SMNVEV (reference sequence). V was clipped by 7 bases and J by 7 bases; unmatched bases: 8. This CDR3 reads CASIGQGSEEQYF. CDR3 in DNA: TGTGCCAGCATTGGACAGGGGAGTGAAGAGCAGTACTTC.

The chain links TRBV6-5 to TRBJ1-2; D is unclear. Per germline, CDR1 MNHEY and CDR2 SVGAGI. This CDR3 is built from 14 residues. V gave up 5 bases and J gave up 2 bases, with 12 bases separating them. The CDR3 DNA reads TGTGCCAGCAGTCGTGGACTATCCAACTATGGCTACACCTTC. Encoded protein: CASSRGLSNYGYTF.

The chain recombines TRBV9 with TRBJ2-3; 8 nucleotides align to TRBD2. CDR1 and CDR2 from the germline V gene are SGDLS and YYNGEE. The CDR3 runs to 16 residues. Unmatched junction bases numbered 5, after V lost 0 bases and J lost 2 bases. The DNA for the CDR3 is TGTGCCAGCAGCGTAGAAGTTAGCGGGGCCACAGATACGCAGTATTTT. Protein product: CASSVEVSGATDTQYF.

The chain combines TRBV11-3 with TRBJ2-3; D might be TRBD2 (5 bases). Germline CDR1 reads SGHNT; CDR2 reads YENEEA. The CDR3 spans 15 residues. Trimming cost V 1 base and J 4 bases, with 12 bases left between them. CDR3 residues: CASSLVDGGSDTQYF. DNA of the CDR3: TGTGCCAGCAGCTTAGTAGACGGAGGCTCAGATACGCAGTATTTT.

In DNA form, the CDR3 reads TGTGCCAGCAGCCCGGGGCAGGGGAACGAAAAACTGTTTTTT. Translated, it gives CASSPGQGNEKLFF. The chain couples TRBV7-9 to TRBJ1-4, with TRBD1 as a possible D gene (6 bases). This CDR3 region has 14 residues. With 5 bases removed from V and 8 bases from J, the gap between germline ends came to 15 bases. The germline V gene has CDR1 SEHNR and CDR2 FQNEAQ (reference sequence).

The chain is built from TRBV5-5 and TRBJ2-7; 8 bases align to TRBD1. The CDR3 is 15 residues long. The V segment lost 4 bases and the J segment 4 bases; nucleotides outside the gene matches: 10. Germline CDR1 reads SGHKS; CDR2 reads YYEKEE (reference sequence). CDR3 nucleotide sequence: TGTGCCAGCAGCCCGACAGGGGCAAAGAGGTACGAGCAGTACTTC. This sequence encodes CASSPTGAKRYEQYF. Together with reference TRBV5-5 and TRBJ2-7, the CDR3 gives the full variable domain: DAGVTQSPTHLIKTRGQQVTLRCSPISGHKSVSWYQQVLGQGPQFIFQYYEKEERGRGNFPDRFSARQFPNYSSELNVNALLLGDSALYLCASSPTGAKRYEQYFGPGTRLTVT.

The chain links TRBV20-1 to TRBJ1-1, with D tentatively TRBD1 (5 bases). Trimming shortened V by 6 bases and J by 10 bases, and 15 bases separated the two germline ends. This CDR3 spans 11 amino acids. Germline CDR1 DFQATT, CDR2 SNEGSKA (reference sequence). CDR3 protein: CSASSDQGAFF. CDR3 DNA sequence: TGCAGTGCCAGCTCCGATCAGGGAGCTTTCTTT.

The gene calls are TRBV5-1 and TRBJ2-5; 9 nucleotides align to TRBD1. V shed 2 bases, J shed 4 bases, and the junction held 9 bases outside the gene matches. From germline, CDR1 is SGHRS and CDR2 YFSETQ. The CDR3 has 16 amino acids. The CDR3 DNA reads TGCGCCAGCAGCTTAGATCCGGGACAGGGATTAGAGACCCAGTACTTC. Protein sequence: CASSLDPGQGLETQYF.